The 10 T cell receptor beta chains reported below all come from one sample, sequenced in a study of T cell repertoires in ileal Crohn's disease. This table comes from immunoSEQ multiplex PCR, and its TCRdb copy is limited to in-frame clones, with some not included. The table has 8,600 or so clones, just over 75% seen once. The sample taken for sequencing was ileal tissue. These receptors were taken from an adult with Crohn's disease.

V usage is TRBV9 and J usage is TRBJ2-3; the match to TRBD1 covers 8 bases. This CDR3 is 15 amino acids long. Germline loops: CDR1 SGDLS, CDR2 YYNGEE. V dropped 3 bases and J dropped 2; count of bases not matched to a gene: 5. CDR3 in DNA: TGTGCCAGCAGCGAACAGGGGGATTACACAGATACGCAGTATTTT. This translates into CASSEQGDYTDTQYF.

The chain joins TRBV9 to TRBJ2-5, with 8 bases fitting TRBD2. Looked up from germline, CDR1 is SGDLS and CDR2 is YYNGEE. The CDR3 contains 14 residues. The J segment lost 6 bases and the V segment lost 0 bases, leaving 4 bases of the junction unmatched. The CDR3 bases are TGTGCCAGCAGCGTAGAAGAGCGGGAGAAGACCCAGTACTTC. As protein: CASSVEEREKTQYF.

The V gene is TRBV18, the J gene TRBJ1-5, with D maybe TRBD1 (6 bases). The V end lost 1 base, the J end lost 5 bases, and 12 bases lay between the germline ends. Germline CDR1 is KGHSH and CDR2 is LQKENI. This CDR3 region has 15 residues. The DNA of the CDR3 is TGTGCCAGCTCACCACGGGGGCGGACAGATCAGCCCCAGCATTTT. Its protein is CASSPRGRTDQPQHF.

The V gene is TRBV20-1, the J gene TRBJ2-7, with 7 bases fitting TRBD1. CDR3 length: 11 amino acids. V lost 5 bases, J lost 6 bases, and 4 bases stayed unmatched. Germline values: CDR1 DFQATT, CDR2 SNEGSKA (reference sequence). CDR3 coding DNA: TGCAGTGCTGGCACAGGGGCCGAGCAGTACTTC. Its protein is CSAGTGAEQYF.

This sequence joins TRBV18 and TRBJ2-2; D possibly corresponds to TRBD2 (5 bases). Trimming removed 3 bases at V and 4 bases at J, with 12 bases between. Germline V gene sequence: CDR1 KGHSH, CDR2 LQKENI. CDR3 length: 15 residues. The CDR3 nucleotides read TGTGCCAGCTCACCGCGGGTAGCGCCCACCGGGGAGCTGTTTTTT. Protein sequence: CASSPRVAPTGELFF.

The chain recombines TRBV7-2 with TRBJ2-1; 10 nucleotides line up with TRBD2. From germline, CDR1 is SGHTA and CDR2 FQGNSA. This CDR3 has 17 residues. Losses at the gene ends were 0 bases for V and 7 bases for J; bases not matched to a gene: 9. The CDR3 protein is CASSLALMASGGNEQFF. CDR3 nucleotide sequence: TGTGCCAGCAGCTTAGCGCTGATGGCTAGCGGGGGTAATGAGCAGTTCTTC.

By frequency in the sample, this clone is medium-sized. The chain links TRBV21-1 to TRBJ1-5; TRBD1, the D gene given by the table, was not confirmed from the DNA. TRBV21-1 is a pseudogene. There are 18 residues in the CDR3. This chain's CDR3 is CASSPRDSCFRLNQPQHF. The CDR3 DNA follows: TGTGCCAGCAGCCCCCGGGACAGTTGCTTCCGCTTAAATCAGCCCCAGCATTTT.

This clone was seen only a few times. This rearrangement joins TRBV19 to TRBJ2-7; TRBD1 aligns across 7 bases. V shed 5 bases, J shed 4 bases, and the junction held 5 bases outside the gene matches. The germline gives CDR1 LNHDA, CDR2 SQIVND (reference sequence). The CDR3 length is 13 residues. The CDR3 loop reads CASSRDRTYEQYF. CDR3 DNA sequence: TGTGCCAGTAGTCGGGACAGAACGTACGAGCAGTACTTC.

A remark on this clone: One end of the junction varies from germline; a read error may be responsible. V gene TRBV10-1 combines with J gene TRBJ2-7, with D possibly matching TRBD1 (6 bases). The V gene's germline CDR1 is WNHNN and CDR2 SYGVQD (reference sequence). This CDR3 has 13 amino acids. The CDR3 sequence: CASSESSIGTRHF. DNA of the CDR3: TGCGCCAGCAGTGAGTCGTCAATCGGGACAAGGCACTTC.

The chain joins TRBV7-9 to TRBJ2-7; 10 nucleotides agree with TRBD2. The CDR3 is 14 residues long. Unmatched junction bases numbered 5, after V lost 3 bases and J lost 6 bases. Germline V CDR1 and CDR2: SEHNR, FQNEAQ (reference sequence). This CDR3 is CASSFLAGDSEQYF. CDR3 DNA sequence: TGTGCCAGCAGCTTTCTAGCGGGAGATTCCGAGCAGTACTTC.